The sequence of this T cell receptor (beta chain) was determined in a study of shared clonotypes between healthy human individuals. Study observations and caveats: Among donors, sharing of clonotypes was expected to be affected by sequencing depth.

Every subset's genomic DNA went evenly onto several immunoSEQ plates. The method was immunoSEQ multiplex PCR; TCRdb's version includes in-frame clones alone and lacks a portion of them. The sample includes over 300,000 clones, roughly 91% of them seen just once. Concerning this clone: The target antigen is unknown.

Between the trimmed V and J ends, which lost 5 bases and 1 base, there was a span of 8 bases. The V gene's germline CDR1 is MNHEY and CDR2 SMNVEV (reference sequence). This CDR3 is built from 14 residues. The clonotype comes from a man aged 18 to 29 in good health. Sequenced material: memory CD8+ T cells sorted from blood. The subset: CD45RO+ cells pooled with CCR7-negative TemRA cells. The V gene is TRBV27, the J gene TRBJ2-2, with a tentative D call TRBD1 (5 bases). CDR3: CASSPGQNTGELFF. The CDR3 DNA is TGTGCCAGCAGTCCCGGACAGAACACCGGGGAGCTGTTTTTT.